This entry lists 10 T cell receptor beta chains sequenced from one sample in a study of Graves' ophthalmopathy and Graves' hyperthyroidism. Amplified TCR beta CDR3 regions were obtained using RNA transcripts as template. The first round was an RT-PCR with HTBI primers, and the second round was a multiplex PCR. Via MiXCR, TCRdb re-called the multiplex PCR reads, giving one row per CDR3 protein. The sample records approximately 540,000 distinct CDR3 sequences, roughly 39% being singletons. The sample consisted of peripheral blood or thyroid tissue (not recorded which). Receptors were obtained from an adult man with Graves' hyperthyroidism.

The gene calls are TRBV20-1 and TRBJ2-7; the D call may be TRBD1 or TRBD2 (5 bases each). The J call could be wrong; TRBJ2-1 is a better fit for the DNA end. Germline V CDR1 and CDR2: DFQATT, SNEGSKA (reference sequence). This CDR3 has 12 residues. This CDR3 is CSAGLEGYEQFF. The CDR3 DNA reads as TGCAGTGCTGGACTTGAGGGGTATGAGCAGTTCTTC.

This clonotype was observed at least ten times. The CDR3 here is CAISEFPGELFF. As DNA, the CDR3 is TGTGCCATCAGTGAGTTTCCCGGGGAGCTGTTTTTT. The rearrangement links TRBV10-3 to TRBJ2-2; D is undetermined. The V end was cut by 1 base, the J end by 6 bases, with 3 bases between. The germline V gene encodes CDR1 ENHRY and CDR2 SYGVKD. The CDR3 sequence is 12 residues long.

The chain joins TRBV2 to TRBJ2-2; D not resolved. The CDR3 spans 13 residues. The V end was cut by 6 bases, the J end by 8 bases, with 13 bases between. CDR1 is SNHLY and CDR2 is FYNNEI in the germline V gene. The CDR3 is CASSLKLAGELFF. CDR3 in DNA: TGTGCCAGCAGCTTAAAATTGGCAGGGGAGCTGTTTTTT.

This clonotype was seen once. The J gene is TRBJ1-1, the V gene TRBV29-1; D is ambiguous. The V end lost 8 bases, the J end lost 4 bases, and 14 bases lay between the germline ends. Germline CDR1 and CDR2: SQVTM and ANQGSEA. This CDR3 is built from 12 residues. CDR3 in amino acids: CSQDLLGTEAFF. The CDR3 nucleotides are TGCAGCCAGGATCTTCTGGGCACTGAAGCTTTCTTT.

This clonotype was seen a few times. This CDR3 is CASKGTRSMNTEAFF. The CDR3 bases are TGCGCCAGCAAGGGAACCCGATCTATGAACACTGAAGCTTTCTTT. The gene calls are TRBV4-1 and TRBJ1-1, with D unclear. Germline V CDR1 and CDR2: MGHRA, YSYEKL. The length of the CDR3 is 15 residues. Trimming cost V 7 bases and J 0 bases, with 15 bases left between them.

The J gene is TRBJ2-2, the V gene TRBV19, with 9 bases fitting TRBD2. J lost 8 bases, V lost 4 bases, and 5 bases had no gene match. Germline V gene sequence: CDR1 LNHDA, CDR2 SQIVND (reference sequence). This CDR3 is built from 14 residues. Here the CDR3 reads CASSKPGLAGELFF. The CDR3 nucleotides are TGTGCCAGTAGTAAACCGGGACTAGCTGGGGAGCTGTTTTTT.

The chain combines TRBV29-1 with TRBJ1-2; D may be TRBD1 (5 bases). The CDR3 extends over 12 amino acids. Looked up from germline, CDR1 is SQVTM and CDR2 is ANQGSEA. Trimming stripped 6 bases from V and 4 bases from J, with 12 bases between. The CDR3, as DNA: TGCAGCGTCGAGGCCGGGACCTATGGCTACACCTTC. Its translation is CSVEAGTYGYTF.

Ten or more counts support this clonotype. The chain couples TRBV12-3 or TRBV12-4 to TRBJ1-6, with D unclear. V lost 1 base to trimming and J lost 10 bases, with 17 bases between them. The CDR3 is made up of 16 amino acids. The CDR3 spells CASSLDGGRLNSPLHF. The CDR3, as DNA: TGTGCCAGCAGTTTAGATGGAGGGAGGTTGAACTCACCCCTCCACTTT.

This clonotype was seen more than once but under ten times. V gene TRBV25-1 combines with J gene TRBJ2-3; D ambiguous. Germline CDR1 reads MGHDK; CDR2 reads SYGVNS. The CDR3 consists of 13 residues. Trimming took off 4 bases at V and 4 bases at J, with 9 bases between the two ends. The CDR3 region has the DNA TGTGCCAGCAGTGGGACCTTCTCAGATACGCAGTATTTT. It translates to CASSGTFSDTQYF.

With respect to this clonotype: At one boundary the junction diverges from the germline segment, which might be a read error. The rearrangement links TRBV5-1 to TRBJ2-5; no definite D call. This CDR3 comprises 15 residues. Germline CDR1 and CDR2: SGHRS and YFSETQ. The CDR3 sequence: CTSSLGSSLQETQYF. The CDR3 nucleotides read TGCACCAGCAGCTTGGGAAGCAGTCTCCAAGAGACCCAGTACTTC.